This T cell receptor (beta chain) originates from a study of blood T cell repertoires in COVID-19. Looking at the study overall: Material from acute and convalescent COVID-19 was sourced from the United States, Italy and Spain. T cells, B-cell-depleted T cells, or PBMCs supplied cDNA or gDNA.

In the study's own analysis: Reference gene primer amplification yielded estimated nucleated cell counts. TCRdb's copy holds only in-frame clones and misses some; the assay was immunoSEQ multiplex PCR. D and trimming were read from the DNA, whereas the V and J calls and clone size are those reported in that table. This sample has roughly 75,000 clones; less than 90% occur once, and the top ten carry about a sixth. V shed 0 bases and J shed 8 bases, with 10 bases lying between them. The CDR3 is 13 amino acids. Germline assignment: CDR1 SGHDN and CDR2 FVKESK. The chain is built from TRBV14 and TRBJ1-2; unclear D gene. This clonotype was obtained from a man at least 80 years old in a cohort sampled during active COVID-19. Sequenced sample: peripheral blood. The CDR3 region has the DNA TGTGCCAGCAGCCAAGATATCTACGAGGGCTACACCTTC. Translated, it gives CASSQDIYEGYTF.